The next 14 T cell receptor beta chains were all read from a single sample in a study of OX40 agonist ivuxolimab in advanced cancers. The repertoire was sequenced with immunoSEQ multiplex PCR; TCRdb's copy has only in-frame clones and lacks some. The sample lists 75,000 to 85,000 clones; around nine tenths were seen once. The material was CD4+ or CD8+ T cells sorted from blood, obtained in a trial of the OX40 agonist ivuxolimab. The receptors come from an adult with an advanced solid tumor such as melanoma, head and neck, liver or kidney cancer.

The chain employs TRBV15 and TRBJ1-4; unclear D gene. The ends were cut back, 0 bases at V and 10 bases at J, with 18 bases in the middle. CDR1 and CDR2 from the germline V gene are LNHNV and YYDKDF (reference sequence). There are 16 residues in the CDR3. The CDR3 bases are TGTGCCACCAGCAGAGATCGTAGTGGCAGCACCTTAAAACTGTTTTTT. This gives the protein CATSRDRSGSTLKLFF. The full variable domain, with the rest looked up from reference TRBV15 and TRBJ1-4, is DAMVIQNPRYQVTQFGKPVTLSCSQTLNHNVMYWYQQKSSQAPKLLFHYYDKDFNNEADTPDNFQSRRPNTSFCFLDIRSPGLGDTAMYLCATSRDRSGSTLKLFFGSGTQLSVL.

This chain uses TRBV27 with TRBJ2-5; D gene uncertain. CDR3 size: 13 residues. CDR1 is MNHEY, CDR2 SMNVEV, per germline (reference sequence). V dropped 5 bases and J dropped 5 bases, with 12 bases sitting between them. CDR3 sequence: CASSPLTGETQYF. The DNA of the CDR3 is TGTGCCAGCAGTCCTCTCACCGGGGAGACCCAGTACTTC.

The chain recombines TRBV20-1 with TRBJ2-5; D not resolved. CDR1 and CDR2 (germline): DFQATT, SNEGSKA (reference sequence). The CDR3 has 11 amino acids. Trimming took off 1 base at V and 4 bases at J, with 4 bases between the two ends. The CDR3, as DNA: TGCAGTGCTAGAGCGGTAGAGACCCAGTACTTC. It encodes CSARAVETQYF.

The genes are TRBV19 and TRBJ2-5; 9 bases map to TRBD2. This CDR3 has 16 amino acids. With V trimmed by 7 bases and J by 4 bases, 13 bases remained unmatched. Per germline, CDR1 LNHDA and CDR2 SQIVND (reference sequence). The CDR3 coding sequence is TGTGCCAGTACCATGGGGACTAGCCGAGTTAGAGAGACCCAGTACTTC. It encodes CASTMGTSRVRETQYF. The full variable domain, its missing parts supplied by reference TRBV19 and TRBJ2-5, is DGGITQSPKYLFRKEGQNVTLSCEQNLNHDAMYWYRQDPGQGLRLIYYSQIVNDFQKGDIAEGYSVSREKKESFPLTVTSAQKNPTAFYLCASTMGTSRVRETQYFGPGTRLLVL.

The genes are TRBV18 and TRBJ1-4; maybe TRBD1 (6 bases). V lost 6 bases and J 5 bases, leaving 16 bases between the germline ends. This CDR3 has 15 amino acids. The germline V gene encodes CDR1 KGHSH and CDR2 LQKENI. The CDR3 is CASSAGAVGNEKLFF. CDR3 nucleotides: TGTGCCAGCTCCGCGGGGGCGGTAGGCAATGAAAAACTGTTTTTT.

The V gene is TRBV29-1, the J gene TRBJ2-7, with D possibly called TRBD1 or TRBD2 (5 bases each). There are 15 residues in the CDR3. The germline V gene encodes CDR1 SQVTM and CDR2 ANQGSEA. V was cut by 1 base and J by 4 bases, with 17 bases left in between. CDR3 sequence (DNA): TGCAGCGTTGAAGCCCGGGGATGGGGGAGTTACGAGCAGTACTTC. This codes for CSVEARGWGSYEQYF.

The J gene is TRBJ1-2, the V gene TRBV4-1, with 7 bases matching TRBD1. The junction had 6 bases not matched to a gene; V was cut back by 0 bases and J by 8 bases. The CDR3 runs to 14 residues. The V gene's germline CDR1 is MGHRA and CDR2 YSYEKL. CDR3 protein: CASSQDDRAGGYTF. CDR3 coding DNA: TGCGCCAGCAGCCAAGATGACAGGGCCGGAGGCTACACCTTC.

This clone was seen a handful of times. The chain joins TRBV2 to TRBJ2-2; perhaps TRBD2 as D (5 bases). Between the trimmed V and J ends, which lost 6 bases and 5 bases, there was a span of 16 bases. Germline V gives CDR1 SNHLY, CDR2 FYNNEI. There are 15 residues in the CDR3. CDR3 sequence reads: CASSPSRTGTGELFF. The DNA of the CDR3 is TGTGCCAGCAGCCCTTCCCGGACGGGGACCGGGGAGCTGTTTTTT.

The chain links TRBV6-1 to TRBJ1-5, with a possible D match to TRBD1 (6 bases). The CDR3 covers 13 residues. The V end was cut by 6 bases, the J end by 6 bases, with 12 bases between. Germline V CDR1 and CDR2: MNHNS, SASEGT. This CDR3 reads CASRPGEGQPQHF. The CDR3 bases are TGTGCCAGCAGGCCAGGGGAGGGTCAGCCCCAGCATTTT.

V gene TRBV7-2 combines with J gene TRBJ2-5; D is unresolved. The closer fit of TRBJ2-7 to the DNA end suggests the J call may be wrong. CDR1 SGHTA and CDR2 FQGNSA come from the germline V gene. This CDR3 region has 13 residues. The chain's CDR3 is CASSSSLRGEQYF. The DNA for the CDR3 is TGTGCCAGCAGCTCCTCCCTCCGAGGCGAGCAGTACTTC.

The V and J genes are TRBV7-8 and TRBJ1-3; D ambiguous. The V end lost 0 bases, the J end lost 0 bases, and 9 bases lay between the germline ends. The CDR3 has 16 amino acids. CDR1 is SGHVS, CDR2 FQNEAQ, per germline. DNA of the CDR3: TGTGCCAGCAGCTTAGCCGGGCTAAGCTCTGGAAACACCATATATTTT. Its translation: CASSLAGLSSGNTIYF. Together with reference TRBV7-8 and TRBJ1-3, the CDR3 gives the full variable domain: GAGVSQSPRYKVAKRGQDVALRCDPISGHVSLFWYQQALGQGPEFLTYFQNEAQLDKSGLPSDRFFAERPEGSVSTLKIQRTQQEDSAVYLCASSLAGLSSGNTIYFGEGSWLTVV.

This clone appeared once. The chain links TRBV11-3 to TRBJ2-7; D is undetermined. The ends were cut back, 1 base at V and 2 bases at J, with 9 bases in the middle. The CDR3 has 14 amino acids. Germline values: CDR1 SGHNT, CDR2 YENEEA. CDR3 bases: TGTGCCAGCAGCTTAGTGGAAGTAGCCTACGAGCAGTACTTC. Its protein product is CASSLVEVAYEQYF.

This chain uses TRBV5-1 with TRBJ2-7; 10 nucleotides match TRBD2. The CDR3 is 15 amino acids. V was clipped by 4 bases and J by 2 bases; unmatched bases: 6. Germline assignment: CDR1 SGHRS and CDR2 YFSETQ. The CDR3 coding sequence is TGCGCCAGCAGCCCCATACTAGCGGGGACCTACGAGCAGTACTTC. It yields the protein CASSPILAGTYEQYF. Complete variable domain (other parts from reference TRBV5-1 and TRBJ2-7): KAGVTQTPRYLIKTRGQQVTLSCSPISGHRSVSWYQQTPGQGLQFLFEYFSETQRNKGNFPGRFSGRQFSNSRSEMNVSTLELGDSALYLCASSPILAGTYEQYFGPGTRLTVT.

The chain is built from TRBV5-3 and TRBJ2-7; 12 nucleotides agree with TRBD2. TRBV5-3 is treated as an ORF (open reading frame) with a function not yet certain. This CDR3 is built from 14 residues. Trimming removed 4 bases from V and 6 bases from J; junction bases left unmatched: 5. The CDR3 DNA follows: TGTGCCAGAAGCCAGCCGGGACTAGCGGGCGAGCAGTACTTC. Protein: CARSQPGLAGEQYF.